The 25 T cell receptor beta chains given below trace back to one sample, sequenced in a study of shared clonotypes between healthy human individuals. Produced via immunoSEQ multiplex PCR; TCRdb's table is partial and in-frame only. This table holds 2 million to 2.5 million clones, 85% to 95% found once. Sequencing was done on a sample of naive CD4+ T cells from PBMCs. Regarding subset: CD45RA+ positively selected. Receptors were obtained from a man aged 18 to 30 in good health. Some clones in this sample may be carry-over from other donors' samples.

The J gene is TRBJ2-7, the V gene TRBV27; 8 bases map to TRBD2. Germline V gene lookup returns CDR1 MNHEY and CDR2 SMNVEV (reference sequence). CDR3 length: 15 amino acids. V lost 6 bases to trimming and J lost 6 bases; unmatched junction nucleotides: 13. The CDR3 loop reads CASRRGGTSYSEQYF. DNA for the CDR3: TGTGCCAGCAGAAGAGGCGGGACTAGTTATTCCGAGCAGTACTTC.

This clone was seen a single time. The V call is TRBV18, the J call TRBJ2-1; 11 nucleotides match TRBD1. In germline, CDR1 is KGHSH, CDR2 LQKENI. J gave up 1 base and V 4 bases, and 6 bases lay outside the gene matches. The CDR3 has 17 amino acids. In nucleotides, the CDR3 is TGTGCCAGCTCACGGACAGGGGGCGCGACGTCCTACAATGAGCAGTTCTTC. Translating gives CASSRTGGATSYNEQFF. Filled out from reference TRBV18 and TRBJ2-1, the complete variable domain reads NAGVMQNPRHLVRRRGQEARLRCSPMKGHSHVYWYRQLPEEGLKFMVYLQKENIIDESGMPKERFSAEFPKEGPSILRIQQVVRGDSAAYFCASSRTGGATSYNEQFFGPGTRLTVL.

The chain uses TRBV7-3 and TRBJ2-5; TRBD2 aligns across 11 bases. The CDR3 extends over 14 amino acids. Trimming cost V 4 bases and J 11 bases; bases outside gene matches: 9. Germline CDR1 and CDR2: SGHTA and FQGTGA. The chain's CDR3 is CASSSGGLAAPQYF. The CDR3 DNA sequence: TGTGCCAGCAGCTCTGGGGGACTAGCGGCTCCTCAGTACTTC.

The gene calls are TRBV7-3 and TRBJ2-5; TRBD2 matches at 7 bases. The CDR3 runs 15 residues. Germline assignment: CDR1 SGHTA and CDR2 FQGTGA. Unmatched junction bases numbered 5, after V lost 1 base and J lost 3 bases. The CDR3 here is CASSLIGLAEETQYF. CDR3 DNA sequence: TGTGCCAGCAGCTTAATAGGGCTAGCGGAAGAGACCCAGTACTTC.

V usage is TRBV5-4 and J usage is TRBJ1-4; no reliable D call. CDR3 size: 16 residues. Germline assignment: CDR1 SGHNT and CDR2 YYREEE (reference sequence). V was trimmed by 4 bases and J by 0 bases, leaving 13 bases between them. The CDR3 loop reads CASSRGQSATNEKLFF. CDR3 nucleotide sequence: TGTGCCAGCAGCCGAGGGCAGAGTGCAACTAATGAAAAACTGTTTTTT.

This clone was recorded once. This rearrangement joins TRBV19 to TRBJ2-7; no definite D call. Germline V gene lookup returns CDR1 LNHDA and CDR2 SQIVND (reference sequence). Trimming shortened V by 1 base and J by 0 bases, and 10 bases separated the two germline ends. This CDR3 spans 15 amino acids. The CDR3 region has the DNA TGTGCCAGTAGTATAGGGTACGTTGCCTCCTACGAGCAGTACTTC. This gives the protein CASSIGYVASYEQYF.

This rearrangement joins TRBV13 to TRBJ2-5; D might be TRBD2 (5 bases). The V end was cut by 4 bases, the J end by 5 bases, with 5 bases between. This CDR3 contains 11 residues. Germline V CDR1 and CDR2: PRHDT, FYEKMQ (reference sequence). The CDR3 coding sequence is TGTGCCAGCAGCTCGGGGGAGACCCAGTACTTC. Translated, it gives CASSSGETQYF.

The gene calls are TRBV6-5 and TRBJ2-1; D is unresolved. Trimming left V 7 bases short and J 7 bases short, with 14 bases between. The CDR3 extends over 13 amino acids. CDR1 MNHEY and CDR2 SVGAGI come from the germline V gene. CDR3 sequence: CASTPPGRNEQFF. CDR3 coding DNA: TGTGCCAGCACCCCTCCCGGCAGGAATGAGCAGTTCTTC.

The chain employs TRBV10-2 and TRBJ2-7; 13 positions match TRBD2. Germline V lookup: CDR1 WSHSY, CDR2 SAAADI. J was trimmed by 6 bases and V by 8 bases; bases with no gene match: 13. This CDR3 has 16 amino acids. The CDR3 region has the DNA TGCGCCAGCCCCCCCGCCGGGACTAGCGGGACTCTCGAGCAGTACTTC. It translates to CASPPAGTSGTLEQYF.

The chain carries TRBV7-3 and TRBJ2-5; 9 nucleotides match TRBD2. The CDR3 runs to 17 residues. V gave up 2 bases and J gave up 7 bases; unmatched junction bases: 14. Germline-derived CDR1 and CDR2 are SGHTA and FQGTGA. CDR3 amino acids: CASSLALLAGWSRTQYF. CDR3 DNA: TGTGCCAGCAGCTTAGCGCTTCTAGCGGGATGGAGTCGGACCCAGTACTTC.

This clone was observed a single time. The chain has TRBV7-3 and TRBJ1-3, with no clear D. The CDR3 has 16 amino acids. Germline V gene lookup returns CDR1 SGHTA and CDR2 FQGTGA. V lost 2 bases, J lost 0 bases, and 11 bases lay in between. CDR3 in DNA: TGTGCCAGCAGCTTATCGGGAAAAGGCTCTGGAAACACCATATATTTT. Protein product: CASSLSGKGSGNTIYF.

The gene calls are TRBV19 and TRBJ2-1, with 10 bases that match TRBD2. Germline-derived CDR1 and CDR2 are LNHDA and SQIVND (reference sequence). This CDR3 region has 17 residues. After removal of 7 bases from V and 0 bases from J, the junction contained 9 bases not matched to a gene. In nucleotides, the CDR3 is TGTGCCAGTACCCCGGGACTAGCGAGGAGCTCCTACAATGAGCAGTTCTTC. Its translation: CASTPGLARSSYNEQFF.

CDR3 in amino acids: CASSPGGQGATYEQYF. The CDR3 DNA reads as TGTGCCAGCTCACCAGGGGGACAGGGGGCCACCTACGAGCAGTACTTC. V gene TRBV18 combines with J gene TRBJ2-7, with 12 bases aligning to TRBD1. The germline gives CDR1 KGHSH, CDR2 LQKENI. With V trimmed by 2 bases and J by 2 bases, 4 bases remained unmatched. This CDR3 has 16 residues. The complete variable domain, with remaining parts taken from reference TRBV18 and TRBJ2-7, reads NAGVMQNPRHLVRRRGQEARLRCSPMKGHSHVYWYRQLPEEGLKFMVYLQKENIIDESGMPKERFSAEFPKEGPSILRIQQVVRGDSAAYFCASSPGGQGATYEQYFGPGTRLTVT.

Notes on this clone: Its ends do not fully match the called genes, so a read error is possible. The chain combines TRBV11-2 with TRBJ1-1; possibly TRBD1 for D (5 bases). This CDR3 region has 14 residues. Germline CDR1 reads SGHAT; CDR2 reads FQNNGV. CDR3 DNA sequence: TGTGCCAGCAGCCCACGACAGAGGAACGCTGAAGCTTTCTTT. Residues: CASSPRQRNAEAFF. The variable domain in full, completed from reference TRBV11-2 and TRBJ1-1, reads EAGVAQSPRYKIIEKRQSVAFWCNPISGHATLYWYQQILGQGPKLLIQFQNNGVVDDSQLPKDRFSAERLKGVDSTLKIQPAKLEDSAVYLCASSPRQRNAEAFFGQGTRLTVV.

This CDR3 is CASSYSKSLSTDTQYF. CDR3 nucleotides: TGTGCCAGCAGTTACTCGAAAAGTCTAAGCACAGATACGCAGTATTTT. The chain links TRBV6-5 to TRBJ2-3; D gene uncertain. The CDR3 consists of 16 residues. Deletions cut 0 bases from V and 0 bases from J, with 10 bases between. CDR1 and CDR2 from the germline V gene are MNHEY and SVGAGI.

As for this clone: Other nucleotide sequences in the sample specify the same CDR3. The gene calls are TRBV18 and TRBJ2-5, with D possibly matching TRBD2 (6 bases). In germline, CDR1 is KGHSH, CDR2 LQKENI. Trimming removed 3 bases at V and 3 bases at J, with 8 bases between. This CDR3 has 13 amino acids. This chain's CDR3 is CASSPGGKETQYF. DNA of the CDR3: TGTGCCAGCTCACCTGGAGGGAAAGAGACCCAGTACTTC. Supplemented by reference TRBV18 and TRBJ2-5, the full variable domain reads NAGVMQNPRHLVRRRGQEARLRCSPMKGHSHVYWYRQLPEEGLKFMVYLQKENIIDESGMPKERFSAEFPKEGPSILRIQQVVRGDSAAYFCASSPGGKETQYFGPGTRLLVL.

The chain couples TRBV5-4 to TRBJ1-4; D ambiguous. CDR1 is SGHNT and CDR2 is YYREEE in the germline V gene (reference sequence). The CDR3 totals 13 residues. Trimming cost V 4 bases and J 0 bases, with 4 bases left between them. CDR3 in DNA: TGTGCCAGCAGCAGGGCAACTAATGAAAAACTGTTTTTT. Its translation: CASSRATNEKLFF.

CDR3 nucleotide sequence: TGCGCCAGCAGCCATTCCAGGGGTAGCAATCAGCCCCAGCATTTT. Protein: CASSHSRGSNQPQHF. The rearrangement links TRBV4-3 to TRBJ1-5; tentative D call: TRBD1 (6 bases). This CDR3 region has 15 residues. Germline CDR1 is LGHNA and CDR2 is YSLEER. Trimming took 3 bases from V and 0 from J, leaving 9 bases between them.

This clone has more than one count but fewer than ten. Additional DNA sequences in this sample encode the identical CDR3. DNA of the CDR3: TGTGCCAGCAGTTACTCGGGTCCAAATCAGCCCCAGCATTTT. Amino acid sequence: CASSYSGPNQPQHF. The V and J genes are TRBV6-5 and TRBJ1-5; D remains unclear. Germline V gives CDR1 MNHEY, CDR2 SVGAGI. V was clipped by 0 bases and J by 4 bases, with 7 bases between them. The CDR3 has 14 amino acids.

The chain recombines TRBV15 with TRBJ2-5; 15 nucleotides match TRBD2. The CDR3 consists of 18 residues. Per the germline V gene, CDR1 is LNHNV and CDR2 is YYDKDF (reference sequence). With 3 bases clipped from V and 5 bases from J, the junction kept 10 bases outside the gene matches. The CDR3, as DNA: TGTGCCACCAGCAGCCCCGGTGGGGGGACTAGCGGGAGGGAGACCCAGTACTTC. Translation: CATSSPGGGTSGRETQYF.

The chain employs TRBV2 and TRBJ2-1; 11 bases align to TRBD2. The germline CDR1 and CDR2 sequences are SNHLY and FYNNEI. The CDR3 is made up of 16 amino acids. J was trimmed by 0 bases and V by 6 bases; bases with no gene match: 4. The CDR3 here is CASRPGTSGSYNEQFF. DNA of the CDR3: TGTGCCAGCAGACCCGGGACTAGCGGCTCCTACAATGAGCAGTTCTTC.

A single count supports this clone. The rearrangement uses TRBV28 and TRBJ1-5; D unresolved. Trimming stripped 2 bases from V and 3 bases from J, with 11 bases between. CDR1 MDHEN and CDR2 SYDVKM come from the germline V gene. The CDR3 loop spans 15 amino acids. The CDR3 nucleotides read TGTGCCAGCAGTTTACTTGGGCAGAACAATCAGCCCCAGCATTTT. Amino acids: CASSLLGQNNQPQHF.

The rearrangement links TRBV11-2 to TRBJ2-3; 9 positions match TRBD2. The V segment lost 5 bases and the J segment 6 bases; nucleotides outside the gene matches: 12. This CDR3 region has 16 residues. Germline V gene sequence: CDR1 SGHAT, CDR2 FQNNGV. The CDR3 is CASSPGLAGMRDTQYF. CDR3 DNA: TGTGCCAGCAGCCCGGGCCTAGCGGGGATGAGGGATACGCAGTATTTT. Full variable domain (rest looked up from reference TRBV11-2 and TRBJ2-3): EAGVAQSPRYKIIEKRQSVAFWCNPISGHATLYWYQQILGQGPKLLIQFQNNGVVDDSQLPKDRFSAERLKGVDSTLKIQPAKLEDSAVYLCASSPGLAGMRDTQYFGPGTRLTVL.

CDR3 nucleotides: TGTGCCAGCAGCTCCGTAGGTGCGCTGAATGAGCAGTTCTTC. Translation: CASSSVGALNEQFF. The chain has TRBV2 and TRBJ2-1; D uncertain. CDR1 and CDR2 from the germline V gene are SNHLY and FYNNEI. V was clipped by 6 bases and J by 7 bases, with 16 bases between them. CDR3 size: 14 residues. Full variable domain (remainder filled in from reference TRBV2 and TRBJ2-1): EPEVTQTPSHQVTQMGQEVILRCVPISNHLYFYWYRQILGQKVEFLVSFYNNEISEKSEIFDDQFSVERPDGSNFTLKIRSTKLEDSAMYFCASSSVGALNEQFFGPGTRLTVL.

CDR3 in amino acids: CASSSQGGTKDPYEQYF. The CDR3 nucleotides are TGTGCCAGCAGCTCCCAAGGAGGGACTAAGGACCCCTACGAGCAGTACTTC. This chain joins TRBV7-2 and TRBJ2-7; 7 nucleotides line up with TRBD2. Germline V gene data show CDR1 as SGHTA and CDR2 as FQGNSA. The CDR3 covers 17 residues. The J segment lost 2 bases and the V segment lost 4 bases, leaving 14 bases of the junction unmatched.